This T cell receptor (beta chain) was profiled in a study of cytomegalovirus exposure and HLA in healthy donors. PCR primers comprised 60 Vbeta and 13 Jbeta primers. Libraries were prepared by immunoSEQ multiplex PCR; TCRdb keeps only in-frame clonotypes and omits some of them. The sample comprises fewer than 200,000 clones, roughly 85% of which are singletons, and approximately 1.5% rests with the top ten. With V trimmed by 6 bases and J by 1 base, 4 bases remained unmatched. The CDR3 contains 15 residues. The germline gives CDR1 ENHRY, CDR2 SYGVKD. The receptor was isolated from a male donor in good health and CMV-seronegative. The sample was PBMCs. The chain carries TRBV10-3 and TRBJ2-1, with 9 bases aligning to TRBD2. CDR3 in amino acids: CAIRDSGSSYNEQFF. CDR3 DNA: TGTGCCATCAGGGATAGCGGGAGTTCCTACAATGAGCAGTTCTTC.